This TCR beta chain was identified during a study of shared clonotypes between healthy human individuals. This CDR3 has 14 residues. Germline values: CDR1 SGHKS, CDR2 YYEKEE (reference sequence). V dropped 4 bases and J dropped 4 bases, with 15 bases sitting between them. Replicate PCRs run on sorted subsets employed 200 ng DNA, around 27,000 T cell genomes. Using immunoSEQ multiplex PCR, the repertoire was profiled, and TCRdb retains in-frame clones only, with some absent. The data hold 630,000 or so clones, with roughly 98% observed a single time. Naive CD8 cells, CD45RO-negative and positively selected for CCR7, excluded terminally differentiated effector memory CD45RA+ cells. Donors were healthy HIV-negative adults without recent acute infections or vaccinations. Study observations and caveats: Across subsets, estimated richness was generally greater for naive than for memory populations. The sole specimen, blood, was sampled, and tissue repertoires likely differ.

Concerning this clone: Its matching antigen is unknown.

V and J are TRBV5-5 and TRBJ2-7; D might be TRBD2 (6 bases). Sequencing was carried out using naive CD8+ T cells sorted from blood. This receptor was taken from a man aged 30 to 45 in good health. The CDR3 loop is CASSAEGEDYEQYF. The CDR3 nucleotides are TGTGCCAGCAGCGCTGAAGGGGAGGATTACGAGCAGTACTTC.